A single sample is the source of the 25 T cell receptor beta chains below, sequenced in a study of cytomegalovirus exposure and HLA in healthy donors. Amplification used 60 Vbeta primers and 13 Jbeta primers. Here immunoSEQ multiplex PCR was the method, and the copy in TCRdb shows in-frame clones only, minus some. The sample has about 94,000 clones, about 80% seen once. Sequenced material: PBMCs. The receptors here all came from a male donor in good health and CMV-seronegative.

The chain recombines TRBV10-3 with TRBJ2-7, with 12 positions matching TRBD2. The CDR3 runs 16 residues. V gave up 11 bases and J gave up 6 bases; unmatched junction bases: 17. Looked up from germline, CDR1 is ENHRY and CDR2 is SYGVKD. The CDR3 is CAHQPSLAGGPSEQYF. CDR3 DNA sequence: TGTGCCCATCAACCCTCACTAGCGGGAGGTCCTAGCGAGCAGTACTTC.

This chain joins TRBV9 and TRBJ1-2, with D possibly matching TRBD1 (6 bases). CDR1 SGDLS and CDR2 YYNGEE come from the germline V gene. This CDR3 comprises 16 residues. Trimming cost V 4 bases and J 1 base, with 17 bases left between them. CDR3 region: CASSLGQLEYNYGYTF. As DNA, the CDR3 is TGTGCCAGCAGCTTAGGACAGCTGGAATATAACTATGGCTACACCTTC.

About this clone itself: Its ends do not fully match the called genes, so a read error is possible. The chain joins TRBV7-9 to TRBJ1-1; D is possibly TRBD1 (6 bases). The CDR3 is made up of 15 amino acids. Germline CDR1 is SEHNR and CDR2 is FQNEAQ (reference sequence). The DNA of the CDR3 is TGTTCCAGCAGCCTCAGGGGAGCCAGGAACACTGAAGCTTTCTTT. Translated: CSSSLRGARNTEAFF.

CDR3 in amino acids: CASSLGAAGSTNTDTQYF. CDR3 in DNA: TGTGCCAGCAGCTTGGGGGCCGCGGGATCCACAAACACAGATACGCAGTATTTT. V usage is TRBV5-8 and J usage is TRBJ2-3; TRBD2 might be the D (6 bases). Looked up from germline, CDR1 is SGHTS and CDR2 is YDEGEE. The CDR3 spans 18 residues. V lost 0 bases and J lost 2, with 19 bases in between. The variable domain in full, completed from reference TRBV5-8 and TRBJ2-3, reads EAGVTQSPTHLIKTRGQQATLRCSPISGHTSVYWYQQALGLGLQFLLWYDEGEERNRGNFPPRFSGRQFPNYSSELNVNALELEDSALYLCASSLGAAGSTNTDTQYFGPGTRLTVL.

This chain connects TRBV5-6 to TRBJ1-5, with 7 bases that match TRBD1. J lost 5 bases, V lost 4 bases, and 6 bases had no gene match. Per the germline V gene, CDR1 is SGHDT and CDR2 is YYEEEE. This CDR3 comprises 14 residues. The CDR3 sequence: CASSPRTGHQPQHF. The CDR3 region has the DNA TGTGCCAGCAGCCCCAGGACAGGCCATCAGCCCCAGCATTTT.

The V call is TRBV18, the J call TRBJ2-7; TRBD1 agrees at 10 bases. In germline, CDR1 is KGHSH, CDR2 LQKENI. The CDR3 loop spans 14 amino acids. V lost 4 bases and J lost 5; bases outside the gene matches: 5. CDR3 sequence: CASSQRDRGDEQYF. The CDR3 DNA reads as TGTGCCAGCTCACAACGGGACAGGGGCGACGAGCAGTACTTC. The complete variable domain, with remaining parts taken from reference TRBV18 and TRBJ2-7, reads NAGVMQNPRHLVRRRGQEARLRCSPMKGHSHVYWYRQLPEEGLKFMVYLQKENIIDESGMPKERFSAEFPKEGPSILRIQQVVRGDSAAYFCASSQRDRGDEQYFGPGTRLTVT.

The J gene is TRBJ2-5, the V gene TRBV5-1; possibly TRBD2 for D (5 bases). This CDR3 region has 12 residues. Trimming took 4 bases from V and 4 from J, leaving 8 bases between them. CDR1 and CDR2 from the germline V gene are SGHRS and YFSETQ. This chain's CDR3 is CASSPSPETQYF. The DNA for the CDR3 is TGCGCCAGCAGCCCTAGCCCAGAGACCCAGTACTTC.

The chain uses TRBV7-3 and TRBJ1-1, with D uncertain. Germline-derived CDR1 and CDR2 are SGHTA and FQGTGA. The CDR3 length is 15 residues. V was trimmed by 6 bases and J by 3 bases, leaving 17 bases between them. The CDR3 nucleotides are TGTGCCAGCAGTCGCGCCCCCGGGAGCTACACTGAAGCTTTCTTT. The encoded protein is CASSRAPGSYTEAFF.

V is TRBV5-1 and J is TRBJ1-6, with 10 bases that match TRBD1. Germline loops: CDR1 SGHRS, CDR2 YFSETQ. V was clipped by 0 bases and J by 7 bases; unmatched bases: 4. The CDR3 runs to 16 residues. In DNA, the CDR3 is TGCGCCAGCAGCTTGGCGGCGGGACAGGGGAATTCACCCCTCCACTTT. The encoded protein is CASSLAAGQGNSPLHF.

This chain connects TRBV9 to TRBJ2-1; TRBD2 matches 13 bases. J lost 7 bases, V lost 0 bases, and 4 bases had no gene match. In germline, CDR1 is SGDLS, CDR2 YYNGEE. The CDR3 covers 16 residues. CDR3 protein: CASSVAPTSGGNEQFF. CDR3 bases: TGTGCCAGCAGCGTAGCCCCGACTAGCGGGGGGAATGAGCAGTTCTTC.

The chain uses TRBV7-2 and TRBJ1-4, with TRBD1 matching 10 bases. CDR1 and CDR2 (germline): SGHTA, FQGNSA. With 5 bases clipped from V and 8 bases from J, the junction kept 8 bases outside the gene matches. The CDR3 runs to 15 residues. The CDR3 bases are TGTGCCAGCAGCCCAGGTGGGACAGGGGTCGAAAAACTGTTTTTT. It yields the protein CASSPGGTGVEKLFF.

The chain couples TRBV7-2 to TRBJ1-1, with 12 bases that match TRBD1. CDR3 size: 14 residues. Trimming removed 1 base from V and 10 bases from J; junction bases left unmatched: 4. The germline V gene has CDR1 SGHTA and CDR2 FQGNSA. CDR3 amino acids: CASSLVGTGGAAFF. The CDR3 DNA reads as TGTGCCAGCAGCTTAGTAGGGACAGGGGGCGCAGCTTTCTTT.

The chain employs TRBV21-1 and TRBJ1-5. TRBV21-1 is deemed a pseudogene. CDR3 length: 21 residues. CDR3 protein: CASSARTGGGAGGGVNQPQHF. The CDR3 DNA reads TGTGCCAGCAGCGCACGTACTGGGGGGGGCGCTGGTGGCGGGGTCAATCAGCCCCAGCATTTT.

The chain combines TRBV29-1 with TRBJ2-1, with TRBD2 as a possible D gene (7 bases). This CDR3 is built from 12 residues. Trimming took off 4 bases at V and 9 bases at J, with 13 bases between the two ends. Per germline, CDR1 SQVTM and CDR2 ANQGSEA. CDR3 in DNA: TGCAGCGTTGGGGCGGGGGCGGGTGAGCAGTTCTTC. Protein product: CSVGAGAGEQFF.

This chain links TRBV7-3 with TRBJ1-2, with D possibly matching TRBD1 (6 bases). In germline, CDR1 is SGHTA, CDR2 FQGTGA. CDR3 size: 16 residues. Trimming cost V 4 bases and J 8 bases, with 23 bases left between them. The CDR3 nucleotides read TGTGCCAGCAGCTCCGACTCGGGACAAGGTGTTAGCGGCTACACCTTC. This sequence encodes CASSSDSGQGVSGYTF.

For this clone: Other DNA sequences in this specimen translate into the identical CDR3. V gene TRBV9 combines with J gene TRBJ2-1; 7 bases are shared with TRBD2. After removal of 6 bases from V and 0 bases from J, the junction contained 0 bases not matched to a gene. The CDR3 has 13 residues. Germline V gene sequence: CDR1 SGDLS, CDR2 YYNGEE. CDR3 sequence (DNA): TGTGCCAGCACTAGCGGCTCCTACAATGAGCAGTTCTTC. Amino acid sequence: CASTSGSYNEQFF.

The rearrangement joins TRBV4-2 to TRBJ2-5, with 10 bases aligning to TRBD2. The V gene's germline CDR1 is LGHNA and CDR2 YNFKEQ. J was trimmed by 2 bases and V by 0 bases; bases with no gene match: 3. This CDR3 is built from 16 residues. The CDR3 bases are TGTGCCAGCAGCCAAGATTGGGGACTAGCGCAAGAGACCCAGTACTTC. It codes for CASSQDWGLAQETQYF.

This clone was seen a single time. This chain links TRBV7-9 with TRBJ1-5; D unresolved. CDR1 and CDR2 from the germline V gene are SEHNR and FQNEAQ (reference sequence). The germline V and J ends were trimmed by 5 bases and 0 bases, with 14 bases remaining between them. CDR3 size: 16 residues. The CDR3 loop reads CASSPGRGYSNQPQHF. CDR3 in DNA: TGTGCCAGCAGCCCGGGGAGAGGGTATAGCAATCAGCCCCAGCATTTT.

The J gene is TRBJ2-7, the V gene TRBV27, with D perhaps matching TRBD2 (5 bases). The CDR3 is 18 amino acids. CDR1 is MNHEY, CDR2 SMNVEV, per germline (reference sequence). Trimming took off 7 bases at V and 0 bases at J, with 25 bases between the two ends. This CDR3 reads CASTQVPPGLAGSYEQYF. DNA for the CDR3: TGTGCCAGCACCCAAGTGCCCCCTGGACTGGCAGGCTCCTACGAGCAGTACTTC.

The chain carries TRBV5-1 and TRBJ2-7, with TRBD2 matching over 8 bases. With 1 base clipped from V and 5 bases from J, the junction kept 8 bases outside the gene matches. This CDR3 is 15 amino acids long. Germline lookup yields CDR1 SGHRS and CDR2 YFSETQ. The CDR3 DNA sequence: TGCGCCAGCAGCTTGCGGGGGGGGAGGGCCGACGAGCAGTACTTC. It yields the protein CASSLRGGRADEQYF.

There are a few counts of this clone. The rearrangement joins TRBV29-1 to TRBJ2-5, with 7 bases lining up with TRBD1. V was clipped by 5 bases and J by 4 bases; unmatched bases: 22. The CDR3 has 18 amino acids. In germline, CDR1 is SQVTM, CDR2 ANQGSEA. CDR3 DNA sequence: TGCAGCGTTTTGTTTGAGGGGGCGATGAGTTTGCGAATAGAGACCCAGTACTTC. Encoded protein: CSVLFEGAMSLRIETQYF. Filled out from reference TRBV29-1 and TRBJ2-5, the complete variable domain reads SAVISQKPSRDICQRGTSLTIQCQVDSQVTMMFWYRQQPGQSLTLIATANQGSEATYESGFVIDKFPISRPNLTFSTLTVSNMSPEDSSIYLCSVLFEGAMSLRIETQYFGPGTRLLVL.

This clone has just a few counts. The rearrangement joins TRBV5-5 to TRBJ2-2; 7 positions match TRBD2. CDR1 is SGHKS and CDR2 is YYEKEE in the germline V gene (reference sequence). This CDR3 region has 16 residues. Trimming took 2 bases from V and 5 from J; bases not matched to a gene: 9. CDR3 DNA sequence: TGTGCCAGCAGCTTCGGGCCGCGGGGGTTGACCGGGGAGCTGTTTTTT. Amino acid sequence: CASSFGPRGLTGELFF.

This clone was observed a handful of times. This chain uses TRBV5-1 with TRBJ2-7; D gene uncertain. Germline CDR1 SGHRS, CDR2 YFSETQ. The CDR3 has 12 residues. V lost 4 bases and J lost 2, with 7 bases in between. The chain's CDR3 is CASSGVAYEQYF. CDR3 nucleotides: TGCGCCAGCAGCGGAGTAGCCTACGAGCAGTACTTC. Variable domain in full (rest from reference TRBV5-1 and TRBJ2-7): KAGVTQTPRYLIKTRGQQVTLSCSPISGHRSVSWYQQTPGQGLQFLFEYFSETQRNKGNFPGRFSGRQFSNSRSEMNVSTLELGDSALYLCASSGVAYEQYFGPGTRLTVT.

This chain connects TRBV7-9 to TRBJ1-4; 9 bases fit TRBD1. The germline gives CDR1 SEHNR, CDR2 FQNEAQ (reference sequence). Trimming cost V 4 bases and J 5 bases; bases outside gene matches: 17. The length of the CDR3 is 19 residues. The DNA for the CDR3 is TGTGCCAGCAGCTCCTCGGACAGGGGAACCTATTCTGTCAATGAAAAACTGTTTTTT. It specifies CASSSSDRGTYSVNEKLFF.

This clone was recorded only once. This chain joins TRBV28 and TRBJ2-3, with D perhaps TRBD1 (5 bases). This CDR3 spans 12 amino acids. Germline V CDR1 and CDR2: MDHEN, SYDVKM. V was shortened by 4 bases and J by 9 bases, with 11 bases between the two germline ends. Here the CDR3 DNA reads TGTGCCAGCAGTTCCGCTAGGGGCACGCAGTATTTT. It codes for CASSSARGTQYF.